These T cell receptor beta chains were read from a single sample in a study of T cells after yellow fever vaccination. Each CDR3 protein gets one entry after TCRdb re-called the 5' RACE reads with MiXCR. The profile covers under 700,000 distinct CDR3 sequences, with around a sixth appearing a single time and roughly 17% taken by the ten largest. This specimen was PBMCs, taken about 5 days after the first yellow fever vaccination. Receptor source: a young man who received the YFV17D yellow fever vaccine. The CDR3 runs from the conserved cysteine through the conserved F or W. Fields, in order: CDR3 DNA, CDR3 protein, J gene, clone size, D gene, V gene. D genes are given only for firm matches. Clone size is not always given. Where it is, it says once, few, many or a class for expanded clones.

TGTGCCAGCGGGCAACCCTGGGGCTCCTACGAGCAGTACTTC,CASGQPWGSYEQYF,TRBJ2-7,NA,NA,TRBV7-2
TGTGCCAGCAGTTTCCTACAGGGCTACACTGAAGCTTTCTTT,CASSFLQGYTEAFF,TRBJ1-1,many,NA,TRBV12-3/TRBV12-4
TGTGCCAGCAGCCAAGGGTCTAGGGGGCACTACAATGAGCAGTTCTTC,CASSQGSRGHYNEQFF,TRBJ2-1,NA,TRBD1,TRBV3-1
TGCGCCAGCAGCCAAGATTTCCGACAGAACATTCCCATGAACACTGAAGCTTTCTTT,CASSQDFRQNIPMNTEAFF,TRBJ1-1,NA,NA,TRBV4-1
TGCGCCAGCAGCTTGGCAAATACAGGGGGCGGGACTGAAGCTTTCTTT,CASSLANTGGGTEAFF,TRBJ1-1,few,TRBD1,TRBV5-1
TGTGCCAGCAGGACGAATGATTCACCCCTCCACTTT,CASRTNDSPLHF,TRBJ1-6,few,NA,TRBV6-6
TGCGCCAGCAGTCCGGATCCCACTACGTTGAACCGGGGTGAAGCTTTCTTT,CASSPDPTTLNRGEAFF,TRBJ1-1,few,NA,TRBV4-3
TGTGCCAGCAGCTGGGGGACAGTTGATTCACCCCTCCACTTT,CASSWGTVDSPLHF,TRBJ1-6,NA,TRBD1,TRBV11-2
TGTGCCAGCAGCTCCGACAGGGAACGAGTCCCAGATACGCAGTATTTT,CASSSDRERVPDTQYF,TRBJ2-3,NA,TRBD1,TRBV5-8
TGTGCCAGTCAGTCGGGACCCAATTCACCCCTCCACTTT,CASQSGPNSPLHF,TRBJ1-6,NA,NA,TRBV7-2
TGTGCCAGCAGTTCCGGGCCCGGATATGGCTACACCTTC,CASSSGPGYGYTF,TRBJ1-2,many,NA,TRBV12-3/TRBV12-4
TGTGCCATCAGTGACCCCTCTTTGAACACTGAAGCTTTCTTT,CAISDPSLNTEAFF,TRBJ1-1,few,NA,TRBV10-3
TGCGCCAGCAGCCAGGGGACAGGGGTGATGACCTACGAGCAGTACTTC,CASSQGTGVMTYEQYF,TRBJ2-7,few,TRBD1,TRBV4-1
TGCAGCGTTGAAGATCATGGTTCGGGATACGAGCAGTACTTC,CSVEDHGSGYEQYF,TRBJ2-7,NA,NA,TRBV29-1
TGCAGTGCTAAATACCGCCCCTACGAGCAGTACTTC,CSAKYRPYEQYF,TRBJ2-7,few,NA,TRBV20-1
TGCAGTGCTAGAGATGTAGGCGAATTGTTAACAATTAGCACAGATACGCAGTATTTT,CSARDVGELLTISTDTQYF,TRBJ2-3,few,NA,TRBV20-1
TGTGCCAGCAGCTTGGGATTTAGCGGGGCCTCGGAGACCCAGTACTTC,CASSLGFSGASETQYF,TRBJ2-5,once,TRBD2,TRBV7-6
TGCGCCAGCAGCCAGGAAGTATATCAGCCCCAGCATTTT,CASSQEVYQPQHF,TRBJ1-5,NA,NA,TRBV4-3
TGCGCCAGCAGCTTGGGGGACAGCGCGAACACCGGGGAGCTGTTTTTT,CASSLGDSANTGELFF,TRBJ2-2,few,TRBD1,TRBV5-1
TGCAGTGCTGCCGGGACTCTGACCTACGAGCAGTACTTC,CSAAGTLTYEQYF,TRBJ2-7,once,NA,TRBV20-1
TGTGCCAGCAGCATCAGGGGGTCTGGAAACACCATATATTTT,CASSIRGSGNTIYF,TRBJ1-3,few,TRBD1,TRBV7-2
TGTGCCAGCAGCCAGGGGGAGGGGGATACGCAGTATTTT,CASSQGEGDTQYF,TRBJ2-3,many,TRBD2,TRBV14
TGCGCCAGCAGCCAAGGTCAACTCGATGAGCAGTTCTTC,CASSQGQLDEQFF,TRBJ2-1,NA,NA,TRBV4-3
TGTGCCAGTCTACAGGAGCCGAACACTGAAGCTTTCTTT,CASLQEPNTEAFF,TRBJ1-1,few,NA,TRBV6-2/TRBV6-3
TGTGCCAGCAGTTTAAGGGGTACCACAGATACGCAGTATTTT,CASSLRGTTDTQYF,TRBJ2-3,many,NA,TRBV6-5
TGTGCCAGCAGCACCCCTCGGAGGGTTAATTCACCCCTCCACTTT,CASSTPRRVNSPLHF,TRBJ1-6,few,NA,TRBV7-9
TGTGCCAGCAGCGACAGGGGAGATACGCAGTATTTT,CASSDRGDTQYF,TRBJ2-3,NA,TRBD1,TRBV12-3/TRBV12-4
TGTGCCAGCAGCTTGTACTCTCAGCCCCAGCATTTT,CASSLYSQPQHF,TRBJ1-5,few,NA,TRBV7-2
TGCGCCAGCAGCTTGGCCGGGTCCTCATCCAGACTAGCGGGGAGATCAGATACGCAGTATTTT,CASSLAGSSSRLAGRSDTQYF,TRBJ2-3,NA,TRBD2,TRBV5-1
TGTGCCAGCAGTGATGGACTAGCGGAGCGCACAGATACGCAGTATTTT,CASSDGLAERTDTQYF,TRBJ2-3,NA,TRBD2,TRBV6-1
TGCGCCAGAAGCCAAGATCGACTAGCGGGGGTGGTAACCGGGGAGCTGTTTTTT,CARSQDRLAGVVTGELFF,TRBJ2-2,few,TRBD2,TRBV4-3
TGTGCCAGCAGTTACTCGGGGGTAGGACAGCCCCAGCATTTT,CASSYSGVGQPQHF,TRBJ1-5,NA,NA,TRBV6-2/TRBV6-3
TGTGCCAGCAGCTCCGGGACGGTCTACGAGCAGTACTTC,CASSSGTVYEQYF,TRBJ2-7,few,NA,TRBV27
TGTGCCAGCAGCTTATCCTACAGCACCGGGGAGCTGTTTTTT,CASSLSYSTGELFF,TRBJ2-2,few,NA,TRBV11-2
TGCGCCACCCGTGGGGACGAGATTTCACCCCTCCACTTT,CATRGDEISPLHF,TRBJ1-6,few,NA,TRBV5-1